The 18 T cell receptor beta chains below were found in one sample sequenced in a study of blood T cells in healthy people across ages. Primed by a sample-barcoded 5' primer and a J-beta primer mix, a second PCR proceeded for about 6 to 11 cycles. One entry per CDR3 protein, called by TCRdb with MiXCR from the 5' RACE reads. The sample lists some 1.7 million distinct CDR3 sequences, about 30% occurring once. What was sequenced was blood. The receptor source for this set is a woman in her 30s in good health.

The chain employs TRBV4-2 and TRBJ1-4; D gene unclear. The germline gives CDR1 LGHNA, CDR2 YNFKEQ. This CDR3 comprises 15 residues. V lost 4 bases and J 9 bases, leaving 18 bases between the germline ends. CDR3 protein: CASSPPTLPYQKLFF. DNA of the CDR3: TGTGCCAGCAGCCCCCCGACTCTACCATACCAAAAACTGTTTTTT.

The chain employs TRBV12-3 or TRBV12-4 and TRBJ1-1; the match to TRBD1 covers 8 bases. This CDR3 comprises 14 residues. Trimming took 6 bases from V and 1 from J; bases not matched to a gene: 4. The chain's CDR3 is CASSTRGRNTEAFF. DNA for the CDR3: TGTGCCAGCAGCACCAGGGGGCGGAACACTGAAGCTTTCTTT.

The table lists this clonotype with a few counts. The genes are TRBV20-1 and TRBJ2-7, with 7 nucleotides matching TRBD2. This CDR3 has 17 residues. CDR1 is DFQATT and CDR2 is SNEGSKA in the germline V gene (reference sequence). V was clipped by 6 bases and J by 6 bases; unmatched bases: 23. CDR3 DNA sequence: TGCAGTGCCCCCACTTCCCCCATTGGCGGGGGTGTCAGCGAGCAGTACTTC. It specifies CSAPTSPIGGGVSEQYF.

The rearrangement joins TRBV27 to TRBJ1-5; possibly TRBD1 for D (5 bases). Germline CDR1 and CDR2: MNHEY and SMNVEV (reference sequence). V lost 5 bases and J 2 bases, leaving 13 bases between the germline ends. CDR3 size: 15 residues. The CDR3 sequence: CASSKGAGGNQPQHF. The CDR3, as DNA: TGTGCCAGCAGTAAAGGGGCTGGTGGCAATCAGCCCCAGCATTTT.

This clonotype was seen repeatedly, ten times or more. This rearrangement joins TRBV6-5 to TRBJ2-1; D remains unclear. The germline V and J ends were trimmed by 6 bases and 8 bases, with 17 bases remaining between them. This CDR3 is 14 amino acids long. Germline assignment: CDR1 MNHEY and CDR2 SVGAGI. This chain's CDR3 is CASSLRIGWDEQFF. The CDR3 bases are TGTGCCAGCAGCCTCAGGATAGGATGGGATGAGCAGTTCTTC.

This clonotype was counted a few times. The chain is built from TRBV9 and TRBJ1-2; D might be TRBD1 (5 bases). With 1 base removed from V and 5 bases from J, the gap between germline ends came to 18 bases. Per the germline V gene, CDR1 is SGDLS and CDR2 is YYNGEE. The CDR3 length is 16 residues. For the CDR3, the DNA is TGTGCCAGCAGCGTAAACCCCCCCCAGGGAAATTATGGCTACACCTTC. Translating gives CASSVNPPQGNYGYTF.

This chain connects TRBV18 to TRBJ2-1, with D possibly matching TRBD2 (6 bases). Trimming pared 6 bases from V and 1 base from J, leaving 13 bases between. The CDR3 extends over 15 amino acids. Germline assignment: CDR1 KGHSH and CDR2 LQKENI. CDR3 bases: TGTGCCAGCTCCCGAGGGGCGGGATCCTACAATGAGCAGTTCTTC. It encodes CASSRGAGSYNEQFF.

This clonotype was detected a few times. The chain couples TRBV18 to TRBJ2-3; D not certain. Trimming left V 3 bases short and J 5 bases short, with 12 bases between. Germline CDR1 KGHSH, CDR2 LQKENI. The CDR3 covers 14 residues. This CDR3 is CASSPTASVDTQYF. As DNA, the CDR3 is TGTGCCAGCTCACCCACCGCCTCAGTAGATACGCAGTATTTT.

The chain's CDR3 is CASSLQQGEKLFF. For the CDR3, the DNA is TGCGCCAGCAGCTTGCAACAGGGTGAAAAACTGTTTTTT. The gene calls are TRBV5-1 and TRBJ1-4; tentative D call: TRBD1 (6 bases). V lost 1 base and J 7 bases, leaving 8 bases between the germline ends. The V gene's germline CDR1 is SGHRS and CDR2 YFSETQ. The CDR3 loop spans 13 amino acids. Based on the CDR3 plus reference TRBV5-1 and TRBJ1-4, the full variable domain is KAGVTQTPRYLIKTRGQQVTLSCSPISGHRSVSWYQQTPGQGLQFLFEYFSETQRNKGNFPGRFSGRQFSNSRSEMNVSTLELGDSALYLCASSLQQGEKLFFGSGTQLSVL.

This clonotype was picked up a small number of times. Since a much larger clone is just one base distant, this may be a read error. This chain connects TRBV10-3 to TRBJ2-3; D call uncertain. V shed 4 bases and J shed 4 bases, with 6 bases lying between them. The germline V gene has CDR1 ENHRY and CDR2 SYGVKD. This CDR3 spans 12 amino acids. CDR3: CAISGTPDTQYF. The CDR3 region has the DNA TGTGCCATCAGTGGAACACCAGATACGCAGTATTTT.

This clonotype appeared many times. The genes are TRBV25-1 and TRBJ1-6; D not resolved. Germline V lookup: CDR1 MGHDK, CDR2 SYGVNS. V dropped 3 bases and J dropped 5 bases, with 8 bases sitting between them. CDR3 size: 14 residues. CDR3 in amino acids: CASSDSADNSPLHF. The DNA of the CDR3 is TGTGCCAGCAGTGATTCGGCAGATAATTCACCCCTCCACTTT.

This clonotype was found many times. The rearrangement joins TRBV12-5 to TRBJ2-7, with 7 bases lining up with TRBD1. The CDR3 spans 15 residues. Germline V gene sequence: CDR1 LGHNT, CDR2 FRNRAP. J gave up 2 bases and V 5 bases, and 9 bases lay outside the gene matches. CDR3: CASGPPRTGTYEQYF. CDR3 nucleotide sequence: TGTGCTAGTGGTCCCCCGCGGACAGGCACCTACGAGCAGTACTTC.

For this clonotype: At one end the junction does not follow the germline gene, possibly because of a read error. The genes are TRBV12-3 or TRBV12-4 and TRBJ2-1, with TRBD1 matching 7 bases. The CDR3 totals 14 residues. The CDR3 region has the DNA TGTCCCAGCAGTTTCCAGGGGGCCTACAATGAGCAGTTCTTC. This translates into CPSSFQGAYNEQFF.

The sample holds a few counts of this clonotype. This sequence joins TRBV7-9 and TRBJ1-6; the D gene is possibly TRBD1 (5 bases). This CDR3 comprises 15 residues. The V end lost 4 bases, the J end lost 5 bases, and 12 bases lay between the germline ends. Per the germline V gene, CDR1 is SEHNR and CDR2 is FQNEAQ (reference sequence). CDR3: CASSSAGTNNSPLHF. DNA for the CDR3: TGTGCCAGCAGCTCCGCAGGGACTAATAATTCACCCCTCCACTTT. The full variable domain, in which reference TRBV7-9 and TRBJ1-6 provide the parts outside the CDR3, is DTGVSQNPRHKITKRGQNVTFRCDPISEHNRLYWYRQTLGQGPEFLTYFQNEAQLEKSRLLSDRFSAERPKGSFSTLEIQRTEQGDSAMYLCASSSAGTNNSPLHFGNGTRLTVT.

This chain connects TRBV7-9 to TRBJ2-1; 10 bases align to TRBD1. The CDR3 length is 14 residues. Looked up from germline, CDR1 is SEHNR and CDR2 is FQNEAQ (reference sequence). With 5 bases clipped from V and 10 bases from J, the junction kept 8 bases outside the gene matches. CDR3 residues: CASSPDRGIAEQFF. The CDR3 DNA reads TGTGCCAGCAGCCCGGACAGGGGGATAGCCGAGCAGTTCTTC.

The CDR3 bases are TGTGCCAGCAGTCCCCTACAGGGGGCTGAAGGGGCCAACGTCCTGACTTTC. Its protein is CASSPLQGAEGANVLTF. The chain joins TRBV2 to TRBJ2-6, with 9 bases that match TRBD1. This CDR3 has 17 residues. The V gene's germline CDR1 is SNHLY and CDR2 FYNNEI. V was pared by 5 bases and J by 4 bases, with 9 bases of the junction left unmatched.

CDR3 coding DNA: TGTGCCAGCAGTCGCGGACTAGCCAGCGCAGATACGCAGTATTTT. This codes for CASSRGLASADTQYF. The chain recombines TRBV11-2 with TRBJ2-3; the match to TRBD2 covers 8 bases. Trimming at V came to 6 bases and at J to 4 bases, leaving 9 bases not matched to a gene. Germline CDR1 reads SGHAT; CDR2 reads FQNNGV. CDR3 size: 15 residues.

Many counts were recorded for this clonotype. The genes are TRBV4-1 and TRBJ1-2, with 7 bases fitting TRBD1. This CDR3 is 14 amino acids long. CDR1 and CDR2 (germline): MGHRA, YSYEKL. V lost 5 bases, J lost 4 bases, and 7 bases stayed unmatched. In DNA, the CDR3 is TGCGCCAGCAGCGGTACTACAGGGGCCTATGGCTACACCTTC. It encodes CASSGTTGAYGYTF.